One and the same sample provided the 11 T cell receptor beta chains below, sequenced in a study of type 1 regulatory T cells. TCRdb used MiXCR to reprocess the reads, holding one entry per CDR3 protein. The sample records 80,000 to 100,000 distinct CDR3 sequences, roughly 30% being singletons. The sequenced sample consisted of CD4+ T cells, either the whole sample or a sorted fraction (not recorded which). These receptors were taken from a human donor in good health.

V and J are TRBV7-9 and TRBJ2-7, with D perhaps being TRBD1 or TRBD2 (5 bases each). The CDR3 covers 14 residues. Looked up from germline, CDR1 is SEHNR and CDR2 is FQNEAQ (reference sequence). Between the trimmed V and J ends, which lost 5 bases and 3 bases, there was a span of 14 bases. CDR3 sequence (DNA): TGTGCCAGCAGCCCCCCGGGGCCTGGCTACGAGCAGTACTTC. Translated, it gives CASSPPGPGYEQYF.

This clonotype was found many times. The rearrangement uses TRBV19 and TRBJ2-7, with a weak D call TRBD1 (6 bases). CDR3 size: 15 residues. The V end was cut by 5 bases, the J end by 2 bases, with 16 bases between. CDR1 is LNHDA and CDR2 is SQIVND in the germline V gene (reference sequence). The CDR3 region has the DNA TGTGCCAGTAGTGATTCCGGGACAACGACCTACGAGCAGTACTTC. Translated, it gives CASSDSGTTTYEQYF.

In its sample, this clonotype was seen a few times. The V call is TRBV5-4, the J call TRBJ2-7, with D hard to call. Trimming left V 4 bases short and J 2 bases short, with 19 bases between. The CDR3 loop spans 16 amino acids. Per the germline V gene, CDR1 is SGHNT and CDR2 is YYREEE (reference sequence). The CDR3 loop reads CASSKAASQYTYEQYF. The CDR3, as DNA: TGTGCCAGCAGCAAGGCGGCGAGTCAGTACACCTACGAGCAGTACTTC.

The chain carries TRBV5-1 and TRBJ2-2, with D possibly being TRBD2 (5 bases). The length of the CDR3 is 14 residues. Germline V gene sequence: CDR1 SGHRS, CDR2 YFSETQ. Between the trimmed V and J ends, which lost 5 bases and 4 bases, there was a span of 12 bases. DNA for the CDR3: TGCGCCAGCAGTCGTCAGCGGACCACCGGGGAGCTGTTTTTT. Its protein is CASSRQRTTGELFF.

The rearrangement joins TRBV21-1 to TRBJ2-7. TRBV21-1 is a listed pseudogene. The length of the CDR3 is 10 residues. CDR3 sequence reads: CASSKVKQYF. Written as DNA, the CDR3 is TGTGCCAGCAGCAAAGTAAAGCAGTACTTC.

The sample holds a few counts of this clonotype. The chain uses TRBV10-3 and TRBJ2-1, with D possibly being TRBD1 (6 bases). CDR1 is ENHRY and CDR2 is SYGVKD in the germline V gene. V lost 6 bases, J lost 7 bases, and 10 bases lay in between. The CDR3 extends over 12 amino acids. CDR3 sequence (DNA): TGTGCCATCAGCGAACAGGGTAATGAGCAGTTCTTC. Its translation is CAISEQGNEQFF.

The chain carries TRBV2 and TRBJ1-1; D is unclear. CDR3 length: 13 amino acids. The V and J ends lost 3 bases and 1 base respectively, with 6 bases between them. Germline-derived CDR1 and CDR2 are SNHLY and FYNNEI. DNA for the CDR3: TGTGCCAGCAGTGATCCCCCGAACACTGAAGCTTTCTTT. This codes for CASSDPPNTEAFF. Full variable domain (remainder filled in from reference TRBV2 and TRBJ1-1): EPEVTQTPSHQVTQMGQEVILRCVPISNHLYFYWYRQILGQKVEFLVSFYNNEISEKSEIFDDQFSVERPDGSNFTLKIRSTKLEDSAMYFCASSDPPNTEAFFGQGTRLTVV.

CDR3 coding DNA: TGTGCCGCATACCTCCCCGGGACAGGAGAAAATATGGAAGCTTTCTTT. Residues: CAAYLPGTGENMEAFF. The chain links TRBV30 to TRBJ1-1, with 8 bases matching TRBD1. Trimming removed 8 bases from V and 8 bases from J; junction bases left unmatched: 22. The CDR3 has 16 residues. CDR1 is GTSNPN and CDR2 is SVGIG in the germline V gene (reference sequence).

The chain carries TRBV6-2 or TRBV6-3 and TRBJ2-3; D not certain. In germline, CDR1 is MNHEY, CDR2 SVGEGT. Trimming cost V 2 bases and J 0 bases, with 15 bases left between them. There are 17 residues in the CDR3. The CDR3 loop is CASSYEPAAPSTDTQYF. The CDR3 DNA reads TGTGCCAGCAGTTACGAACCGGCGGCCCCTAGCACAGATACGCAGTATTTT.

CDR3 residues: CASSQDQAGVGEQYF. The CDR3 region has the DNA TGCGCCAGCAGCCAAGACCAAGCGGGAGTCGGCGAGCAGTACTTC. This chain links TRBV4-1 with TRBJ2-7; TRBD2 matches at 8 bases. In germline, CDR1 is MGHRA, CDR2 YSYEKL. The length of the CDR3 is 15 residues. V was clipped by 0 bases and J by 6 bases; unmatched bases: 7.

Remarks on this clonotype: Here the CDR3 omits its conserved ending phenylalanine or tryptophan, so a read error is the likely source. V is TRBV11-2 and J is TRBJ2-3; D not resolved. Germline V gene data show CDR1 as SGHAT and CDR2 as FQNNGV. The CDR3 contains 15 residues. Trimming cost V 1 base and J 3 bases, with 11 bases left between them. CDR3 DNA: TGTGCCAGCAGCTTAGGGTCGGCACCTACAGATACGCAGTATTTG. Translated: CASSLGSAPTDTQYL.